The 19 T cell receptor beta chains below come from one sample, sequenced in a study of T cell responses to AZD1222 COVID-19 vaccine. TCRdb's copy holds only in-frame clones and misses some; the assay was immunoSEQ multiplex PCR. This table holds about 120,000 clones, 85% to 90% found once. Sequences were derived from peripheral blood, sampled on day 0 of AZD1222 vaccination. The source is an adult in good health.

This chain uses TRBV27 with TRBJ1-5, with D perhaps TRBD1 (6 bases). Germline CDR1 and CDR2: MNHEY and SMNVEV (reference sequence). Trimming shortened V by 5 bases and J by 5 bases, and 13 bases separated the two germline ends. This CDR3 comprises 14 residues. CDR3 sequence reads: CASSPRDTYQPQHF. In nucleotides, the CDR3 is TGTGCCAGCAGTCCCCGGGACACCTATCAGCCCCAGCATTTT.

This chain connects TRBV11-2 to TRBJ1-1; D may be TRBD1 (6 bases). Trimming removed 5 bases at V and 2 bases at J, with 9 bases between. Looked up from germline, CDR1 is SGHAT and CDR2 is FQNNGV. The CDR3 sequence is 13 residues long. The CDR3 nucleotides are TGTGCCAGCAGCCTGGACAGCAACACTGAAGCTTTCTTT. As protein: CASSLDSNTEAFF.

This chain uses TRBV13 with TRBJ2-2, with TRBD2 matching 10 bases. The CDR3 has 16 residues. From germline, CDR1 is PRHDT and CDR2 FYEKMQ (reference sequence). Trimming at V came to 0 bases and at J to 5 bases, leaving 3 bases not matched to a gene. Here the CDR3 reads CASSLGLAGVTGELFF. CDR3 bases: TGTGCCAGCAGCTTAGGCCTAGCGGGAGTTACCGGGGAGCTGTTTTTT.

This clone showed up just once. The rearrangement links TRBV9 to TRBJ2-3; 9 positions agree with TRBD2. The CDR3 is 16 residues long. V was clipped by 4 bases and J by 2 bases; unmatched bases: 8. The germline V gene encodes CDR1 SGDLS and CDR2 YYNGEE. CDR3 DNA: TGTGCCAGCAGCCCACCTAGCGGGATACCCACAGATACGCAGTATTTT. Translation: CASSPPSGIPTDTQYF.

The chain links TRBV6-2 or TRBV6-3 to TRBJ1-2; no definite D call. The CDR3 length is 13 residues. The germline gives CDR1 MNHEY, CDR2 SVGEGT. Trimming pared 6 bases from V and 7 bases from J, leaving 15 bases between. CDR3 DNA: TGTGCCAGCAGCGTCAACCAACGGAGTGGCTACACCTTC. Amino acid sequence: CASSVNQRSGYTF.

This clone was observed a handful of times. The chain uses TRBV2 and TRBJ2-5; 9 bases line up with TRBD1. CDR3 size: 16 residues. CDR1 is SNHLY, CDR2 FYNNEI, per germline. After removal of 1 base from V and 5 bases from J, the junction contained 8 bases not matched to a gene. The CDR3 reads CASSEGGRGQGETQYF. The CDR3 DNA reads as TGTGCCAGCAGTGAAGGCGGCCGGGGACAGGGTGAGACCCAGTACTTC.

The rearrangement joins TRBV4-2 to TRBJ1-6, with a tentative D call TRBD1 (6 bases). Trimming took off 1 base at V and 7 bases at J, with 11 bases between the two ends. Germline CDR1 reads LGHNA; CDR2 reads YNFKEQ. The CDR3 is 15 amino acids. The CDR3 reads CASSQGQGTNSPLHF. For the CDR3, the DNA is TGTGCCAGCAGCCAAGGCCAGGGGACCAATTCACCCCTCCACTTT.

This rearrangement joins TRBV28 to TRBJ1-2; no definite D call. The CDR3 loop spans 14 amino acids. Germline V CDR1 and CDR2: MDHEN, SYDVKM. Trimming removed 1 base from V and 4 bases from J, with 10 bases in between. CDR3 in amino acids: CASSLLAVGYGYTF. CDR3 bases: TGTGCCAGCAGTTTATTGGCCGTTGGCTATGGCTACACCTTC.

The chain recombines TRBV5-8 with TRBJ1-3; no definite D call. The CDR3 is 14 amino acids. Looked up from germline, CDR1 is SGHTS and CDR2 is YDEGEE. With 4 bases removed from V and 6 bases from J, the gap between germline ends came to 14 bases. CDR3 DNA: TGTGCCAGCAGCCACGGACTGAGGGAAAACACCATATATTTT. Translating it yields CASSHGLRENTIYF.

This clone was detected only once. The chain carries TRBV6-8 and TRBJ1-5, with TRBD1 matching over 8 bases. The V gene's germline CDR1 is MNHGY and CDR2 SAAAGT. V trimming: 6 bases; J trimming: 11 bases; junction bases outside the gene matches: 15. The CDR3 has 15 amino acids. CDR3: CASRDPGQAPVTQHF. DNA of the CDR3: TGTGCCAGCAGAGATCCGGGACAGGCCCCTGTGACCCAGCATTTT.

The genes are TRBV2 and TRBJ1-1, with 7 bases matching TRBD1. Germline loops: CDR1 SNHLY, CDR2 FYNNEI. Trimming at V came to 10 bases and at J to 6 bases, leaving 8 bases not matched to a gene. The CDR3 extends over 12 amino acids. The chain's CDR3 is CATKTGVAEAFF. The CDR3 DNA sequence: TGTGCCACCAAAACAGGGGTGGCTGAAGCTTTCTTT. Filled out from reference TRBV2 and TRBJ1-1, the complete variable domain reads EPEVTQTPSHQVTQMGQEVILRCVPISNHLYFYWYRQILGQKVEFLVSFYNNEISEKSEIFDDQFSVERPDGSNFTLKIRSTKLEDSAMYFCATKTGVAEAFFGQGTRLTVV.

This chain links TRBV3-1 (or the pseudogene TRBV3-2) with TRBJ2-7, with 9 bases aligning to TRBD2. Looked up from germline, CDR1 is LGHDT and CDR2 is YNNKEL (reference sequence). J was trimmed by 1 base and V by 1 base; bases with no gene match: 2. The CDR3 extends over 15 amino acids. This chain's CDR3 is CASSQGLAGSYEQYF. The CDR3, as DNA: TGTGCCAGCAGCCAAGGCCTAGCGGGGTCCTACGAGCAGTACTTC.

The chain recombines TRBV6-5 with TRBJ2-3, with D perhaps TRBD1 or TRBD2 (5 bases each). Germline V gene lookup returns CDR1 MNHEY and CDR2 SVGAGI. The CDR3 consists of 15 residues. Deletions cut 1 base from V and 2 bases from J, with 10 bases between. The CDR3 DNA reads TGTGCCAGCAGTTACTGGGCAGGGACCACAGATACGCAGTATTTT. Its protein product is CASSYWAGTTDTQYF.

V usage is TRBV2 and J usage is TRBJ2-7; 7 positions match TRBD1. Germline lookup yields CDR1 SNHLY and CDR2 FYNNEI. This CDR3 comprises 14 residues. V was clipped by 8 bases and J by 6 bases; unmatched bases: 13. CDR3 sequence (DNA): TGTGCCAGCCAAGAACAGGGGCCGACACCCGAGCAGTACTTC. Protein: CASQEQGPTPEQYF.

The chain links TRBV28 to TRBJ2-7, with 7 positions matching TRBD1. The CDR3 covers 17 residues. Losses at the gene ends were 5 bases for V and 3 bases for J; bases not matched to a gene: 16. Germline V gives CDR1 MDHEN, CDR2 SYDVKM. CDR3 loop: CASSAPTTGVIDYEQYF. The CDR3 DNA reads as TGTGCCAGCAGTGCCCCGACAACAGGGGTCATAGACTACGAGCAGTACTTC.

The chain links TRBV29-1 to TRBJ2-5, with TRBD1 matching 7 bases. The CDR3 covers 14 residues. V was clipped by 3 bases and J by 5 bases; unmatched bases: 9. The germline CDR1 and CDR2 sequences are SQVTM and ANQGSEA. The CDR3 is CSVDGQGVTETQYF. The CDR3 DNA reads TGCAGCGTTGATGGGCAGGGGGTGACGGAGACCCAGTACTTC.

The J gene is TRBJ2-1, the V gene TRBV5-4, with D possibly matching TRBD2 (5 bases). V gave up 8 bases and J gave up 10 bases, with 28 bases separating them. The length of the CDR3 is 16 residues. Germline V gives CDR1 SGHNT, CDR2 YYREEE (reference sequence). CDR3 DNA: TGTGCCAGTTCCGGGCAGAACAGCGGTGCACTCAAGGAGCAGTTCTTC. Encoded protein: CASSGQNSGALKEQFF.

The chain is built from TRBV27 and TRBJ2-7; no clear D gene. CDR1 and CDR2 from the germline V gene are MNHEY and SMNVEV (reference sequence). Trimming removed 2 bases from V and 3 bases from J, with 8 bases in between. The CDR3 sequence is 13 residues long. CDR3 residues: CASSLRRSYEQYF. The CDR3 bases are TGTGCCAGCAGTTTACGACGGAGCTACGAGCAGTACTTC.

The chain has TRBV19 and TRBJ2-5; D is undetermined. The CDR3 extends over 13 amino acids. With 7 bases removed from V and 1 base from J, the gap between germline ends came to 10 bases. Germline V gives CDR1 LNHDA, CDR2 SQIVND (reference sequence). DNA for the CDR3: TGTGCCAGTAAGAAGGGCCTCCAAGAGACCCAGTACTTC. It is translated as CASKKGLQETQYF.